The sequence of this T cell receptor (beta chain) was determined in a study of blood T cell repertoires in COVID-19. This CDR3 comprises 14 residues. Germline assignment: CDR1 ENHRY and CDR2 SYGVKD. V lost 2 bases, J lost 5 bases, and 12 bases lay in between. Profiling relied on immunoSEQ multiplex PCR, and the TCRdb table lists in-frame clones only, not all of them. The data hold about 160,000 clones, with about 85% observed a single time. The specimen was peripheral blood. This receptor was obtained from a woman aged 55-70 years with active or convalescent COVID-19. The V and J genes are TRBV10-3 and TRBJ2-5; D remains ambiguous. CDR3 loop: CAISEVPLRETQYF. In DNA, the CDR3 is TGTGCCATCAGTGAGGTTCCCCTGCGGGAGACCCAGTACTTC.